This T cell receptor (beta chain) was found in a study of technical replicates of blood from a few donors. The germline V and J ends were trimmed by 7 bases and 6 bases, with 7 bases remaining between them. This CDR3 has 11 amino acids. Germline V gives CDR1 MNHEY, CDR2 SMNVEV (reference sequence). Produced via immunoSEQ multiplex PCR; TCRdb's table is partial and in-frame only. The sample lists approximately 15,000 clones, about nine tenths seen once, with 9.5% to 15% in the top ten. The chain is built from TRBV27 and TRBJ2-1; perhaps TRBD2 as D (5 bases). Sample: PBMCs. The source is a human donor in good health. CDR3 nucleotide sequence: TGTGCCAGCAAGGGAGTCAATGAGCAGTTCTTC. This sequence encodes CASKGVNEQFF.